These T cell receptor beta chains were read from a single sample in a study of response to subunit inactivated influenza vaccine. TCRdb analysed the RT-PCR reads with MiXCR anew, one entry per CDR3 protein. The sample has about 780,000 distinct CDR3 sequences, around 18% seen once. The material was PBMCs from blood, obtained around 5 days after vaccination. These receptors all come from a man in his fifties or sixties who received an inactivated influenza vaccine. Each CDR3 is given with its conserved first and last residue. The order of the fields is V gene, D gene, clone size, CDR3 length, J gene, CDR3 DNA, CDR3 protein. The D gene is left open where the match is weak. Rows may omit the clone size; those that give it use once, few, many or a size class.

V: TRBV7-2; D: TRBD2; size: -; length: 16; J: TRBJ2-7; DNA: TGTGCCAGCAGCTTAGTAAGGGCGGGAGTGCTATACGAGCAGTACTTC; CDR3: CASSLVRAGVLYEQYF
V: TRBV10-3; D: TRBD1; size: -; length: 16; J: TRBJ1-2; DNA: TGTGCCATCAGTGATAGTCCGGGACAGGGGACCTATGGCTACACCTTC; CDR3: CAISDSPGQGTYGYTF
V: TRBV20-1; D: -; size: few; length: 15; J: TRBJ1-6; DNA: TGCAGTGCTAGAGATGGGGGCAGCTTAAATTCACCCCTCCACTTT; CDR3: CSARDGGSLNSPLHF
V: TRBV5-1; D: TRBD1; size: many; length: 14; J: TRBJ1-6; DNA: TGCGCCAGCAGCCGGGACAGTAGTAATTCACCCCTCCACTTT; CDR3: CASSRDSSNSPLHF
V: TRBV10-3; D: -; size: few; length: 13; J: TRBJ2-1; DNA: TGTGCCATCAACAGTCGCTACAACAATGAGCAGTTCTTC; CDR3: CAINSRYNNEQFF
V: TRBV12-3/TRBV12-4; D: TRBD2; size: many; length: 12; J: TRBJ2-1; DNA: TGTGCCAGCAGGGGGACCGGGACTAGTGACTTCTTC; CDR3: CASRGTGTSDFF
V: TRBV27; D: TRBD2; size: -; length: 14; J: TRBJ2-1; DNA: TGTGCCAGCTGCGCGGGAGCTAACTACAATGAGCAGTTCTTC; CDR3: CASCAGANYNEQFF
V: TRBV12-3/TRBV12-4; D: -; size: few; length: 14; J: TRBJ2-1; DNA: TGTGCCAGCAGTTTATTCGTGCGCTACAATGAGCAGTTCTTC; CDR3: CASSLFVRYNEQFF
V: TRBV9; D: -; size: -; length: 15; J: TRBJ2-1; DNA: TGTGCCAGCAGCGTAGGCGTTAGGGACTACAATGAGCAGTTCTTC; CDR3: CASSVGVRDYNEQFF
V: TRBV20-1; D: TRBD1; size: -; length: 15; J: TRBJ2-5; DNA: TGCAGTGCTACCGACAGGGGTTTTTCCCAAGAGACCCAGTACTTC; CDR3: CSATDRGFSQETQYF
V: TRBV20-1; D: TRBD1; size: few; length: 15; J: TRBJ1-4; DNA: TGCAGTGCTAGAGATCGCGGGACAGGGTATGAAAAACTGTTTTTT; CDR3: CSARDRGTGYEKLFF
V: TRBV6-5; D: -; size: few; length: 14; J: TRBJ1-1; DNA: TGTGCCAGCAGTGACTCGGGGGGCGAACGCCAAGCTTTCTTT; CDR3: CASSDSGGERQAFF
V: TRBV5-1; D: TRBD1; size: many; length: 15; J: TRBJ1-2; DNA: TGCGCCAGCAGCCTTGATACCGACAGGGGGAGAGTCTACACCTTC; CDR3: CASSLDTDRGRVYTF
V: TRBV5-1; D: -; size: -; length: 15; J: TRBJ2-6; DNA: TGCGCCAGCAGCGAGGACAGAACTGGGGCCAACGTCCTGACTTTC; CDR3: CASSEDRTGANVLTF
V: TRBV15; D: -; size: -; length: 14; J: TRBJ2-7; DNA: TGTGCCACCAGCAGAGAAGACTATATCTACGAGCAGTACTTC; CDR3: CATSREDYIYEQYF
V: TRBV20-1; D: -; size: few; length: 13; J: TRBJ1-1; DNA: TGCAGTGCTGGGGGTTTAGGGTTGACTGAAGCTTTCTTT; CDR3: CSAGGLGLTEAFF
V: TRBV4-3; D: TRBD2; size: -; length: 19; J: TRBJ2-1; DNA: TGCGCCAGCAGCCAAGACAAGTACCTAGCGGGAGCCGGGGGCAATGAGCAGTTCTTC; CDR3: CASSQDKYLAGAGGNEQFF
V: TRBV13; D: TRBD1; size: few; length: 14; J: TRBJ2-7; DNA: TGTGCCAGCACATTGACAGGGGGAGCCTACGAGCAGTACTTC; CDR3: CASTLTGGAYEQYF
V: TRBV4-3; D: TRBD1; size: -; length: 16; J: TRBJ2-7; DNA: TGCGCCAGCAGCCAAGACTCCGGGACAGGGGGCAGGGAGCAGTACTTC; CDR3: CASSQDSGTGGREQYF
V: TRBV12-3/TRBV12-4; D: -; size: few; length: 14; J: TRBJ1-6; DNA: TGTGCCAGCAGTTTTGAGACAGTCAAATCACCCCTCCACTTT; CDR3: CASSFETVKSPLHF
V: TRBV28; D: -; size: few; length: 13; J: TRBJ2-3; DNA: TGTGCCAGCACCCTGGACTTCACAGATACGCAGTATTTT; CDR3: CASTLDFTDTQYF
V: TRBV6-1; D: -; size: few; length: 14; J: TRBJ2-7; DNA: TGTGCCAGCGGAAGACGGAGTAGCTCCTACGAGCAGTACTTC; CDR3: CASGRRSSSYEQYF
V: TRBV6-1; D: -; size: few; length: 14; J: TRBJ2-7; DNA: TGTGCCAGCCTCTCCGGGACACTATCCTACGAGCAGTACTTC; CDR3: CASLSGTLSYEQYF
V: TRBV24-1; D: TRBD1; size: few; length: 15; J: TRBJ2-3; DNA: TGTGCCACCAGTGATCCCGGGACAGCGACAGATACGCAGTATTTT; CDR3: CATSDPGTATDTQYF
V: TRBV7-2; D: -; size: -; length: 14; J: TRBJ2-7; DNA: TGTGCCAGCAGCCCTTGGGGGACTTTCTACGAGCAGTACTTC; CDR3: CASSPWGTFYEQYF
V: TRBV5-1; D: -; size: few; length: 16; J: TRBJ1-6; DNA: TGCGCCAGCAGCCAATCCCTCGGGGGTGGAAGTTCACCCCTCCACTTT; CDR3: CASSQSLGGGSSPLHF
V: TRBV11-2; D: -; size: few; length: 13; J: TRBJ2-3; DNA: TGTGCCAGCAGCTTATCTGGTATGGATACGCAGTATTTT; CDR3: CASSLSGMDTQYF
V: TRBV24-1; D: -; size: few; length: 14; J: TRBJ2-1; DNA: TGTGCCATTAAAGGGGGACCAAAGAACAATGAGCAGTTCTTC; CDR3: CAIKGGPKNNEQFF
V: TRBV10-3; D: -; size: -; length: 17; J: TRBJ2-2; DNA: TGTGCCATCAGTGAGCCTGGACTTACTAGCTCCACCGGGGAGCTGTTTTTT; CDR3: CAISEPGLTSSTGELFF
V: TRBV5-1; D: TRBD2; size: -; length: 16; J: TRBJ2-7; DNA: TGCGCCAGCAGCCCTTCCCTAGCGGGAGTCTCCTACGAGCAGTACTTC; CDR3: CASSPSLAGVSYEQYF
V: TRBV24-1; D: TRBD1; size: -; length: 14; J: TRBJ1-2; DNA: TGTGCCACCAGTGACGACAGGGTGGGGGATGGCTACACCTTC; CDR3: CATSDDRVGDGYTF
V: TRBV29-1; D: -; size: -; length: 16; J: TRBJ2-4; DNA: TGCAGCGTGGAAACCGCACAGGGTCTAGCCAAAAACATTCAGTACTTC; CDR3: CSVETAQGLAKNIQYF
V: TRBV5-1; D: -; size: many; length: 13; J: TRBJ2-1; DNA: TGCGCCAGCAGCTTGGGGCGGACTTCTGAGCAGTTCTTC; CDR3: CASSLGRTSEQFF
V: TRBV7-6; D: -; size: few; length: 13; J: TRBJ2-1; DNA: TGTGCCAGCAGCTTCAGCACCTACAATGAGCAGTTCTTC; CDR3: CASSFSTYNEQFF
V: TRBV20-1; D: TRBD2; size: many; length: 16; J: TRBJ2-1; DNA: TGCAGTGCTAGCCCGGCTAGCGGGAGGGTATACAATGAGCAGTTCTTC; CDR3: CSASPASGRVYNEQFF
V: TRBV13; D: TRBD1; size: -; length: 13; J: TRBJ2-7; DNA: TGTGCCAGCAGCCGAGGCCGATTGGACAGGGAAGTCTTC; CDR3: CASSRGRLDREVF
V: TRBV20-1; D: TRBD1; size: -; length: 14; J: TRBJ2-5; DNA: TGCAGTGCTAGAGACCTAGGGGGCGCGGGGACCCAGTACTTC; CDR3: CSARDLGGAGTQYF
V: TRBV18; D: -; size: -; length: 15; J: TRBJ2-1; DNA: TGTGCCAGCTCTCAAAACGCGGGCCAAGGCAATGAGCAGTTCTTC; CDR3: CASSQNAGQGNEQFF
V: TRBV7-9; D: -; size: few; length: 12; J: TRBJ2-1; DNA: TGTGCCAGCAGTTACCTAAAACCGGAGCAGTTCTTC; CDR3: CASSYLKPEQFF
V: TRBV12-5; D: -; size: few; length: 14; J: TRBJ2-1; DNA: TGTGCTAGTGGTTTGGGCTCCTCAGGTAATGAGCAGTTCTTC; CDR3: CASGLGSSGNEQFF